The 28 T cell receptor beta chains below come from one sample, sequenced in a study of glioma-infiltrating T cells after dendritic cell vaccination. Time point here: after dendritic cell vaccination, including at tumor progression/relapse. The assay was immunoSEQ multiplex PCR, and TCRdb's table has in-frame clones only and misses some. The repertoire holds some 60,000 clones, roughly 80% seen once, with approximately 14% in the top ten. The source was blood, collected after dendritic cell vaccination. These receptors all come from a human donor with glioblastoma.

This chain links TRBV5-1 with TRBJ2-7; tentative D call: TRBD1 (7 bases). The germline CDR1 and CDR2 sequences are SGHRS and YFSETQ. V was shortened by 2 bases and J by 6 bases, with 15 bases between the two germline ends. The CDR3 contains 14 residues. The CDR3: CASSFDGGGSEQYF. The CDR3 DNA is TGCGCCAGCAGCTTCGACGGAGGGGGCTCCGAGCAGTACTTC.

This clone was seen a handful of times. DNA for the CDR3: TGTGCCTGGAGTGGAGGGTCTAGCACAGATACGCAGTATTTT. Translating gives CAWSGGSSTDTQYF. The chain uses TRBV30 and TRBJ2-3; D perhaps matches TRBD2 (5 bases). With 1 base removed from V and 0 bases from J, the gap between germline ends came to 8 bases. Germline V gene lookup returns CDR1 GTSNPN and CDR2 SVGIG (reference sequence). CDR3 size: 14 residues.

V is TRBV10-2 and J is TRBJ2-1, with D perhaps matching TRBD1 (6 bases). V lost 6 bases, J lost 6 bases, and 21 bases lay in between. Germline V gene data show CDR1 as WSHSY and CDR2 as SAAADI. The CDR3 runs to 16 residues. The CDR3 DNA is TGCGCCAGCAGCGATGGTGTGGGGGCCCGTGGCAATGAGCAGTTCTTC. Protein sequence: CASSDGVGARGNEQFF.

The chain has TRBV27 and TRBJ2-1, with a weak D call TRBD2 (5 bases). Germline assignment: CDR1 MNHEY and CDR2 SMNVEV (reference sequence). Between the trimmed V and J ends, which lost 0 bases and 4 bases, there was a span of 13 bases. The CDR3 contains 16 residues. The CDR3 nucleotides read TGTGCCAGCAGTTTATCTTCTAGCCCCACGTACAATGAGCAGTTCTTC. It codes for CASSLSSSPTYNEQFF.

This rearrangement joins TRBV6-1 to TRBJ2-1; perhaps TRBD2 as D (7 bases). Germline loops: CDR1 MNHNS, CDR2 SASEGT. The CDR3 runs 16 residues. Trimming removed 2 bases at V and 1 base at J, with 12 bases between. This chain's CDR3 is CASSERGGPSYNEQFF. The CDR3 coding sequence is TGTGCCAGCAGTGAAAGGGGGGGACCATCCTACAATGAGCAGTTCTTC.

The V and J genes are TRBV13 and TRBJ2-7; the D gene is possibly TRBD1 (6 bases). The V gene's germline CDR1 is PRHDT and CDR2 FYEKMQ (reference sequence). Between the trimmed V and J ends, which lost 1 base and 5 bases, there was a span of 15 bases. This CDR3 has 15 residues. The CDR3 loop reads CASSLEMARDNEQYF. Written as DNA, the CDR3 is TGTGCCAGCAGCTTAGAAATGGCCAGGGACAACGAGCAGTACTTC.

The V and J genes are TRBV7-9 and TRBJ1-1, with 7 bases identical to TRBD1. The length of the CDR3 is 13 residues. The trim removed 5 bases at V and 3 bases at J, leaving 3 bases unmatched. Per the germline V gene, CDR1 is SEHNR and CDR2 is FQNEAQ (reference sequence). The CDR3 loop reads CASSARGDTEAFF. As DNA, the CDR3 is TGTGCCAGCAGCGCCAGGGGGGACACTGAAGCTTTCTTT.

The CDR3 loop is CASSKGAEDEKLFF. CDR3 nucleotide sequence: TGCGCCAGCAGTAAAGGGGCAGAGGATGAAAAACTGTTTTTT. V gene TRBV5-1 combines with J gene TRBJ1-4; D possibly corresponds to TRBD1 (5 bases). The CDR3 consists of 14 residues. Germline CDR1 reads SGHRS; CDR2 reads YFSETQ. Trimming left V 5 bases short and J 6 bases short, with 14 bases between.

The rearrangement uses TRBV5-1 and TRBJ1-2; possible D gene TRBD1, 5 bases. This CDR3 spans 17 amino acids. From germline, CDR1 is SGHRS and CDR2 YFSETQ. The ends were cut back, 2 bases at V and 1 base at J, with 18 bases in the middle. CDR3 loop: CASSLDLAGRSNYGYTF. The CDR3 DNA follows: TGCGCCAGCAGCTTAGATTTGGCAGGGCGAAGTAACTATGGCTACACCTTC.

V is TRBV19 and J is TRBJ2-7, with TRBD2 matching 7 bases. The trim removed 0 bases at V and 5 bases at J, leaving 4 bases unmatched. CDR1 LNHDA and CDR2 SQIVND come from the germline V gene (reference sequence). This CDR3 is built from 14 residues. The CDR3 sequence is CASSIDRTSNEQYF. The CDR3 region has the DNA TGTGCCAGTAGTATAGATCGGACTAGTAACGAGCAGTACTTC. The full variable domain, in which reference TRBV19 and TRBJ2-7 provide the parts outside the CDR3, is DGGITQSPKYLFRKEGQNVTLSCEQNLNHDAMYWYRQDPGQGLRLIYYSQIVNDFQKGDIAEGYSVSREKKESFPLTVTSAQKNPTAFYLCASSIDRTSNEQYFGPGTRLTVT.

V usage is TRBV5-1 and J usage is TRBJ2-3; 7 positions match TRBD2. This CDR3 contains 15 residues. Per the germline V gene, CDR1 is SGHRS and CDR2 is YFSETQ. Germline trimming cut 1 base from V and 2 bases from J; bases unmatched to any gene: 4. CDR3: CASSLSRGVTDTQYF. CDR3 DNA sequence: TGCGCCAGCAGCTTGTCTCGGGGGGTCACAGATACGCAGTATTTT.

This chain links TRBV11-3 with TRBJ2-7, with D unclear. Germline CDR1 reads SGHNT; CDR2 reads YENEEA. There are 15 residues in the CDR3. V was pared by 0 bases and J by 1 base, with 10 bases between. In nucleotides, the CDR3 is TGTGCCAGCAGCTTAGATCCCCGGTTTTCCTACGAGCAGTACTTC. Translation: CASSLDPRFSYEQYF.

This sequence joins TRBV5-8 and TRBJ1-4, with 7 nucleotides matching TRBD1. Germline V gene lookup returns CDR1 SGHTS and CDR2 YDEGEE. This CDR3 has 15 residues. V trimming: 0 bases; J trimming: 8 bases; junction bases outside the gene matches: 7. CDR3 loop: CASSLDGTAREKLFF. CDR3 DNA: TGTGCCAGCAGCTTGGATGGGACAGCTAGAGAAAAACTGTTTTTT.

This clone was seen repeatedly, ten times or more. J is TRBJ1-2 and V is TRBV13, with 8 bases aligning to TRBD1. The CDR3 loop spans 16 amino acids. CDR1 and CDR2 from the germline V gene are PRHDT and FYEKMQ (reference sequence). After removal of 3 bases from V and 6 bases from J, the junction contained 12 bases not matched to a gene. The CDR3 here is CASSFFGQGEKDGYTF. DNA for the CDR3: TGTGCCAGCAGCTTCTTCGGACAGGGAGAGAAGGATGGCTACACCTTC. Full variable domain (outside the CDR3, taken from reference TRBV13 and TRBJ1-2): AAGVIQSPRHLIKEKRETATLKCYPIPRHDTVYWYQQGPGQDPQFLISFYEKMQSDKGSIPDRFSAQQFSDYHSELNMSSLELGDSALYFCASSFFGQGEKDGYTFGSGTRLTVV.

The chain links TRBV7-8 to TRBJ2-7; a weak D match, TRBD2 (6 bases). The V end was cut by 0 bases, the J end by 3 bases, with 9 bases between. CDR1 and CDR2 (germline): SGHVS, FQNEAQ. CDR3 size: 14 residues. The CDR3 sequence: CASSLARDFYEQYF. CDR3 coding DNA: TGTGCCAGCAGCTTAGCCAGGGACTTCTACGAGCAGTACTTC.

The chain joins TRBV4-2 to TRBJ2-3, with TRBD2 as a possible D gene (6 bases). With 4 bases removed from V and 0 bases from J, the gap between germline ends came to 11 bases. The germline V gene encodes CDR1 LGHNA and CDR2 YNFKEQ. The CDR3 consists of 15 residues. The CDR3 region is CASSPQTSSTDTQYF. The CDR3 coding sequence is TGTGCCAGCAGCCCGCAGACTAGTAGCACAGATACGCAGTATTTT.

The gene calls are TRBV6-4 and TRBJ2-7, with D possibly matching TRBD1 (5 bases). The CDR3 totals 13 residues. CDR1 and CDR2 from the germline V gene are MRHNA and SNTAGT. Trimming took off 4 bases at V and 4 bases at J, with 11 bases between the two ends. CDR3 protein: CASSVSPGYEQYF. The CDR3 nucleotides are TGTGCCAGCAGTGTTAGCCCAGGGTACGAGCAGTACTTC.

V and J are TRBV9 and TRBJ2-7; weak D call: TRBD2 (6 bases). V gave up 4 bases and J gave up 0 bases, with 11 bases separating them. The CDR3 contains 14 residues. Germline V lookup: CDR1 SGDLS, CDR2 YYNGEE. CDR3 sequence reads: CASSPLGGSYEQYF. CDR3 bases: TGTGCCAGCAGCCCCTTGGGGGGCTCCTACGAGCAGTACTTC.

The chain links TRBV7-6 to TRBJ2-1, with 13 positions matching TRBD2. This CDR3 contains 20 residues. Germline CDR1 reads SGHVS; CDR2 reads FNYEAQ. V dropped 1 base and J dropped 7; count of bases not matched to a gene: 16. As DNA, the CDR3 is TGTGCCAGCAGCTTAGGTCCCCGGACTAGCGGGGGCCCGAGGAGAAATGAGCAGTTCTTC. Its protein is CASSLGPRTSGGPRRNEQFF.

This clone appeared a single time. DNA of the CDR3: TGTGCCTGGAGTGTGGTGGGGACTAGCACAGATACGCAGTATTTT. Translating gives CAWSVVGTSTDTQYF. This sequence joins TRBV30 and TRBJ2-3; D might be TRBD2 (6 bases). Germline loops: CDR1 GTSNPN, CDR2 SVGIG (reference sequence). The V end lost 0 bases, the J end lost 0 bases, and 10 bases lay between the germline ends. The CDR3 spans 15 residues.

In this sample, this clone turned up once. The chain employs TRBV19 and TRBJ2-3, with 8 positions matching TRBD1. V shed 5 bases, J shed 2 bases, and the junction held 6 bases outside the gene matches. The V gene's germline CDR1 is LNHDA and CDR2 SQIVND (reference sequence). The CDR3 extends over 15 amino acids. The CDR3 DNA reads as TGTGCCAGTAGTGCGACAGGGGAAGTCACAGATACGCAGTATTTT. Protein product: CASSATGEVTDTQYF.

This chain joins TRBV19 and TRBJ2-7; TRBD2 matches at 12 bases. This CDR3 comprises 16 residues. J gave up 4 bases and V 1 base, and 5 bases lay outside the gene matches. Germline V CDR1 and CDR2: LNHDA, SQIVND (reference sequence). CDR3: CASSIAPGTSGYEQYF. CDR3 DNA: TGTGCCAGTAGTATAGCCCCGGGGACTAGCGGGTACGAGCAGTACTTC.

This clone has only one observation. The gene calls are TRBV6-6 and TRBJ2-3, with D maybe TRBD1 (6 bases). V was trimmed by 7 bases and J by 0 bases, leaving 14 bases between them. The CDR3 covers 15 residues. Looked up from germline, CDR1 is MNHNY and CDR2 is SVGAGI (reference sequence). This CDR3 is CASISDRLSTDTQYF. In DNA form, the CDR3 reads TGTGCCAGCATTTCAGACAGGCTTAGCACAGATACGCAGTATTTT.

The CDR3 sequence is CASSIEGGLRGEQYF. The DNA for the CDR3 is TGTGCCAGCAGCATAGAGGGGGGGCTACGAGGGGAGCAGTACTTC. V gene TRBV27 combines with J gene TRBJ2-7; D possibly corresponds to TRBD2 (7 bases). The germline CDR1 and CDR2 sequences are MNHEY and SMNVEV (reference sequence). The CDR3 extends over 15 amino acids. Trimming pared 6 bases from V and 7 bases from J, leaving 22 bases between.

V is TRBV5-1 and J is TRBJ1-1, with a possible D match to TRBD1 (6 bases). The CDR3 sequence is 17 residues long. The V gene's germline CDR1 is SGHRS and CDR2 YFSETQ. V was pared by 1 base and J by 1 base, with 17 bases between. Written as DNA, the CDR3 is TGCGCCAGCAGCTTGTCGACAGGTCGACGGGAGAACACTGAAGCTTTCTTT. Protein: CASSLSTGRRENTEAFF. Using reference TRBV5-1 and TRBJ1-1 for the parts outside the CDR3, the full variable domain is KAGVTQTPRYLIKTRGQQVTLSCSPISGHRSVSWYQQTPGQGLQFLFEYFSETQRNKGNFPGRFSGRQFSNSRSEMNVSTLELGDSALYLCASSLSTGRRENTEAFFGQGTRLTVV.

CDR3 amino acids: CASSADRGYGYTF. The CDR3, as DNA: TGTGCCAGTAGCGCGGACAGAGGATATGGCTACACCTTC. The chain combines TRBV19 with TRBJ1-2, with D possibly matching TRBD1 (6 bases). Deletions cut 6 bases from V and 5 bases from J, with 13 bases between. This CDR3 comprises 13 residues. Germline CDR1 and CDR2: LNHDA and SQIVND (reference sequence).

This clone is a singleton in its sample. The V gene is TRBV6-7, the J gene TRBJ2-7; 10 bases align to TRBD2. TRBV6-7 belongs to the ORF category, with a function that is uncertain. This CDR3 has 18 residues. The V gene end was trimmed by 5 bases and the J gene end by 0 bases; junction bases not matched to a gene: 13. CDR3 in DNA: TGTGCCAGCAGTGAACTAGCGGGGCCTGACCCTCTCTCCTACGAGCAGTACTTC. Amino acids: CASSELAGPDPLSYEQYF.

This clone was seen once. CDR3 in DNA: TGCGCCAGCAGCCGGGAACAGGGGATCCCCTCCTGGGAGCAGTTCTTC. The encoded protein is CASSREQGIPSWEQFF. The chain recombines TRBV4-1 with TRBJ2-1; 7 bases map to TRBD1. Trimming cost V 4 bases and J 10 bases; bases outside gene matches: 16. The length of the CDR3 is 16 residues. Per the germline V gene, CDR1 is MGHRA and CDR2 is YSYEKL.